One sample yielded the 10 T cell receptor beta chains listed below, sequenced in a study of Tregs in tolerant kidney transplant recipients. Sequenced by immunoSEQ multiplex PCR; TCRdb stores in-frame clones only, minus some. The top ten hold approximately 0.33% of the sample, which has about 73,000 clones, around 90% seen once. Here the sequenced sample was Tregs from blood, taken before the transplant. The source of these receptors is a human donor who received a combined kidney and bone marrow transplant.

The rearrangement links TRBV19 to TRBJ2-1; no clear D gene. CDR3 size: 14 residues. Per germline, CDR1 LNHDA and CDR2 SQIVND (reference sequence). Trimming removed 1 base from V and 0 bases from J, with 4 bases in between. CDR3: CASSIGSSYNEQFF. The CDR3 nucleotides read TGTGCCAGTAGTATAGGGAGCTCCTACAATGAGCAGTTCTTC.

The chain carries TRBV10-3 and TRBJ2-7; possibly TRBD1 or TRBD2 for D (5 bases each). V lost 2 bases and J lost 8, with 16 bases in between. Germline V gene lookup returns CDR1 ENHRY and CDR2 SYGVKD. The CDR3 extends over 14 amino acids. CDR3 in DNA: TGTGCCATCAGTGAGCCGGGGCCAGTCTCGCAGCAGTACTTC. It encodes CAISEPGPVSQQYF.

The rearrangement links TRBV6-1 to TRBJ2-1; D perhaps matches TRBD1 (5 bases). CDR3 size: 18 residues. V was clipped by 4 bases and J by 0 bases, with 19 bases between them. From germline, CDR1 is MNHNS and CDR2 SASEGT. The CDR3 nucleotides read TGTGCCAGCAGTGGTTTCAAGGGGATTTCGAGCTCCTACAATGAGCAGTTCTTC. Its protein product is CASSGFKGISSSYNEQFF.

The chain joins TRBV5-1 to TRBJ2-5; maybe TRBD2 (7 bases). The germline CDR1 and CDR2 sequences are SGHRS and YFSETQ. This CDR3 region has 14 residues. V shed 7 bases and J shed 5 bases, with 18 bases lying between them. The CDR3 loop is CASGDRGGAETQYF. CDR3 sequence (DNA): TGCGCCAGCGGGGATAGGGGGGGCGCGGAGACCCAGTACTTC.

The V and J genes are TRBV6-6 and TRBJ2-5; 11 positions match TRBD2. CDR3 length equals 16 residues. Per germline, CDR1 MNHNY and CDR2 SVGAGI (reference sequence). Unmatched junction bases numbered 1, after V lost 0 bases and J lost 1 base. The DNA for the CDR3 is TGTGCCAGCAGTTACTCGGGACTAGCGGCCCAAGAGACCCAGTACTTC. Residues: CASSYSGLAAQETQYF.

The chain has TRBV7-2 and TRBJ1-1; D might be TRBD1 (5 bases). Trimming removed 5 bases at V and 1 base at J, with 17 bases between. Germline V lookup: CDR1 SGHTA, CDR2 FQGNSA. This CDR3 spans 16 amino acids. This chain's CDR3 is CASSSRLGQANTEAFF. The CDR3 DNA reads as TGTGCCAGCAGCAGTCGTTTGGGGCAGGCGAACACTGAAGCTTTCTTT.

The CDR3 sequence: CASSPGSGWDTEAFF. DNA for the CDR3: TGTGCCAGCAGCCCCGGGTCTGGGTGGGACACTGAAGCTTTCTTT. The rearrangement uses TRBV11-3 and TRBJ1-1; D unresolved. This CDR3 comprises 15 residues. V was cut by 5 bases and J by 3 bases, with 16 bases left in between. Germline V gene sequence: CDR1 SGHNT, CDR2 YENEEA. The full variable domain, completed using reference TRBV11-3 and TRBJ1-1, is EAGVVQSPRYKIIEKKQPVAFWCNPISGHNTLYWYLQNLGQGPELLIRYENEEAVDDSQLPKDRFSAERLKGVDSTLKIQPAELGDSAVYLCASSPGSGWDTEAFFGQGTRLTVV.

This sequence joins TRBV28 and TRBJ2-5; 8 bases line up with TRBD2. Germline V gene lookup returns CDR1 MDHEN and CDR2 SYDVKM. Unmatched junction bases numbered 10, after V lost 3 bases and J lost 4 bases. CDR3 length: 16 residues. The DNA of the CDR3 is TGTGCCAGCAGTTTGCCCCCGGGACTAGTGGCAGAGACCCAGTACTTC. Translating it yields CASSLPPGLVAETQYF.

CDR3 coding DNA: TGTGCCAGCAGAGTGGGACAGGGCGATAATCAGCCCCAGCATTTT. Translating gives CASRVGQGDNQPQHF. The chain carries TRBV27 and TRBJ1-5; 9 bases match TRBD1. Germline CDR1 and CDR2: MNHEY and SMNVEV (reference sequence). There are 15 residues in the CDR3. The trim removed 6 bases at V and 4 bases at J, leaving 7 bases unmatched.

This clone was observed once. CDR3 in amino acids: CASSADRGASEQYF. CDR3 DNA: TGTGCCAGCTCCGCGGACAGGGGTGCGTCCGAGCAGTACTTC. This rearrangement joins TRBV18 to TRBJ2-7, with 9 bases matching TRBD1. Germline CDR1 and CDR2: KGHSH and LQKENI. The CDR3 is 14 amino acids. After removal of 6 bases from V and 6 bases from J, the junction contained 9 bases not matched to a gene. Full variable domain (remainder filled in from reference TRBV18 and TRBJ2-7): NAGVMQNPRHLVRRRGQEARLRCSPMKGHSHVYWYRQLPEEGLKFMVYLQKENIIDESGMPKERFSAEFPKEGPSILRIQQVVRGDSAAYFCASSADRGASEQYFGPGTRLTVT.